Listed here is a single TCR beta chain. The antigen is not known. Given the absence of the conserved phenylalanine or tryptophan at the CDR3 end, a read error is likely. The data stem from a study of tumor-infiltrating lymphocytes in glioblastoma multiforme. Study outcomes and limitations: Unequal TCR RNA per T cell might skew measured clone sizes. Just one glioblastoma patient contributed to the TCR-mutation comparison.

TCRB libraries came from RNA via three nested multiplex PCR rounds. One entry per CDR3 protein results from TCRdb running MiXCR on the multiplex PCR reads. The sample lists about 16,000 distinct CDR3 sequences; 73% were seen once. Germline assignment: CDR1 SEHNR and CDR2 FQNEAQ (reference sequence). The CDR3 loop spans 14 amino acids. Sequencing used brain tumor tissue. This TCR was sampled from a male donor with glioblastoma. The genes are TRBV7-9 and TRBJ2-7; no firm D call. CDR3 coding DNA: TGTGCCGGCAGCCCTACCCTGGATCCGTACGAGCAGTACTCC. As protein: CAGSPTLDPYEQYS.